This T cell receptor (beta chain) was found in a study of OX40 agonist ivuxolimab in advanced cancers. Looking at the study overall: Six ivuxolimab dose levels, 0.01 to 10 mg/kg, were given intravenously every 2 weeks.

V was shortened by 6 bases and J by 10 bases, with 18 bases between the two germline ends. This CDR3 region has 14 residues. Germline V gene lookup returns CDR1 MNHEY and CDR2 SMNVEV (reference sequence). Sequencing was performed with immunoSEQ multiplex PCR; in TCRdb, only in-frame clones are kept and a portion is missing. The sample shows around 60,000 clones, 65% to 80% of them seen only once. The V and J genes are TRBV27 and TRBJ1-4; the D is unclear. This clonotype originated in an adult with an advanced solid tumor such as melanoma, head and neck, liver or kidney cancer. The sequenced sample was CD4+ or CD8+ T cells sorted from blood, obtained in a trial of the OX40 agonist ivuxolimab. CDR3 sequence reads: CASSRTHNARKLFF. For the CDR3, the DNA is TGTGCCAGCAGCCGCACCCACAACGCCCGAAAACTGTTTTTT.